This TCR beta chain came from a study of T-cell memory formation after mild COVID-19. Study context: Among the donors, TCR clusters were largely specific to each donor. Study observations and caveats: Whether second-wave clones peaking at day 37 were SARS-CoV-2 specific went unconfirmed.

TCRdb redid the calling of the 5' RACE reads with MiXCR, one entry per CDR3 protein. The sample has 300,000 to 350,000 distinct CDR3 sequences; approximately 20% are singletons. This clonotype occurred a few times. What it binds is not known. The V end was cut by 5 bases, the J end by 5 bases, with 12 bases between. The CDR3 loop spans 13 amino acids. The clonotype was recovered from a man aged 18 to 29 who had mild COVID-19 (a few samples of this study predate the infection). Cell type and time point are not known. Sample: PBMCs or a T cell subset sorted from them (not recorded which). The chain combines TRBV12-3 or TRBV12-4 with TRBJ1-2, with D unresolved. CDR3 nucleotides: TGTGCCAGCAGTACCGGGCCTGTTTATGGCTACACCTTC. Translated, it gives CASSTGPVYGYTF.